The rows below give T cell receptor beta chains drawn from one sample of a study of blood T cell repertoires in COVID-19. The protocol was immunoSEQ multiplex PCR, while the TCRdb copy is restricted to in-frame clones and leaves out a portion. Of about 170,000 clones in the sample, around four fifths were seen once. Sequencing was performed on peripheral blood. The receptors were sampled from a man aged 70 or older with acute or convalescent COVID-19. Both conserved end residues are part of each CDR3. A D gene is named only where the DNA matches it firmly. For some rows the clone size is stated as once, few or many, or as a class when expanded; others skip it.

size	J	length	D	V	CDR3	DNA
once	TRBJ2-7	13	-	TRBV30	CAWSRPPDYEQYF	TGTGCCTGGAGTCGCCCCCCAGACTACGAGCAGTACTTC
-	TRBJ1-6	14	-	TRBV2	CATLKSNENSPLHF	TGTGCCACCCTAAAGAGCAATGAGAATTCACCCCTCCACTTT
-	TRBJ2-3	14	TRBD1	TRBV28	CAINRGHETDTQYF	TGTGCCATCAACAGGGGGCATGAGACAGATACGCAGTATTTT
-	TRBJ2-7	16	TRBD2	TRBV7-6	CASSFGGRAGSYEQYF	TGTGCCAGCAGCTTTGGCGGGAGGGCGGGCTCCTACGAGCAGTACTTC
-	TRBJ2-2	16	-	TRBV18	CASSPPNGKNTGELFF	TGTGCCAGCTCACCACCGAACGGGAAGAACACCGGGGAGCTGTTTTTT
-	TRBJ2-1	16	-	TRBV11-2	CASSLSERVGNNEQFF	TGTGCCAGCAGCTTATCGGAGAGGGTTGGGAACAATGAGCAGTTCTTC
-	TRBJ2-7	12	-	TRBV5-1	CASRGRVHEQYF	TGCGCCAGCAGAGGCAGGGTCCACGAGCAGTACTTC
-	TRBJ1-2	12	TRBD1	TRBV29-1	CSVAGGRRGYTF	TGCAGCGTTGCAGGGGGCAGACGTGGCTACACCTTC
-	TRBJ2-4	18	TRBD1	TRBV15	CATSRVQGAGLAKNIQYF	TGTGCCACCAGCAGAGTTCAGGGGGCGGGCTTAGCCAAAAACATTCAGTACTTC
-	TRBJ1-2	15	-	TRBV7-3	CASSLNAGTSYGYTF	TGTGCCAGCAGCTTAAATGCAGGGACTAGCTATGGCTACACCTTC
-	TRBJ2-2	17	TRBD2	TRBV5-1	CASSPYSGGTNTGELFF	TGCGCCAGCAGCCCTTATAGCGGGGGGACTAACACCGGGGAGCTGTTTTTT
-	TRBJ1-1	13	-	TRBV5-6	CASSQDRDTEAFF	TGTGCCAGCAGCCAGGACAGAGACACTGAAGCTTTCTTT
once	TRBJ2-1	15	TRBD1	TRBV18	CASSLGTGAYNEQFF	TGTGCCAGCTCACTCGGGACAGGGGCCTACAATGAGCAGTTCTTC
-	TRBJ1-2	12	TRBD1	TRBV28	CAINRGGYGYTF	TGTGCCATCAACAGGGGCGGTTATGGCTACACCTTC
-	TRBJ1-6	13	-	TRBV7-9	CASSLGGNSPLHF	TGTGCCAGCAGCTTAGGAGGTAATTCACCCCTCCACTTT
once	TRBJ2-2	15	TRBD2	TRBV28	CASSPGLAGTGELFF	TGTGCCAGCAGTCCGGGACTAGCGGGAACCGGGGAGCTGTTTTTT
few	TRBJ2-7	15	TRBD2	TRBV7-8	CASSPLREGLSEQYF	TGTGCCAGCAGCCCCCTTCGGGAGGGCCTCAGCGAGCAGTACTTC
few	TRBJ1-5	12	-	TRBV30	CALGGPNQPQHF	TGTGCCTTGGGGGGGCCAAATCAGCCCCAGCATTTT
-	TRBJ2-1	15	TRBD2	TRBV28	CASSIGTSRNPEQFF	TGTGCCAGCAGTATCGGGACTAGCAGGAACCCCGAGCAGTTCTTC
-	TRBJ2-7	15	TRBD2	TRBV6-6	CASSFTGLAGEEQYF	TGTGCCAGCAGTTTTACGGGACTAGCGGGAGAAGAGCAGTACTTC
-	TRBJ2-2	18	-	TRBV5-1	CASSLAQGESIWTGELFF	TGCGCCAGCAGCTTGGCCCAAGGAGAGAGTATCTGGACCGGGGAGCTGTTTTTT
-	TRBJ1-2	15	TRBD1	TRBV28	CASNPYRGANYGYTF	TGTGCCAGCAACCCTTACAGGGGAGCTAACTATGGCTACACCTTC
-	TRBJ1-5	13	-	TRBV10-3	CAISEAGNQPQHF	TGTGCCATCAGTGAGGCGGGGAATCAGCCCCAGCATTTT
-	TRBJ1-3	14	-	TRBV10-3	CAISVSVSGNTIYF	TGTGCCATCAGTGTATCGGTCTCTGGAAACACCATATATTTT
-	TRBJ2-1	16	-	TRBV6-5	CASSYSTGHFYNEQFF	TGTGCCAGCAGTTACTCCACCGGACATTTTTACAATGAGCAGTTCTTC
-	TRBJ1-2	15	TRBD1	TRBV27	CASSPWTGANYGYTF	TGTGCCAGCAGTCCCTGGACAGGAGCTAACTATGGCTACACCTTC
-	TRBJ1-4	14	-	TRBV7-9	CASSLQTTNEKLFF	TGTGCCAGCAGCTTACAGACAACTAATGAAAAACTGTTTTTT
few	TRBJ1-1	15	-	TRBV18	CASSGASTMNTEAFF	TGTGCCAGCTCAGGGGCGAGTACCATGAACACTGAAGCTTTCTTT
-	TRBJ1-2	15	TRBD1	TRBV7-6	CASSSGQGANYGYTF	TGTGCCAGCAGCTCGGGACAGGGGGCAAACTATGGCTACACCTTC
-	TRBJ2-2	17	TRBD1	TRBV19	CASSARAGQGGTGELFF	TGTGCCAGTAGTGCCCGGGCAGGACAGGGTGGCACCGGGGAGCTGTTTTTT
-	TRBJ2-2	15	TRBD2	TRBV3-1/TRBV3-2	CASSQDGRVTGELFF	TGTGCCAGCAGCCAAGATGGGAGGGTCACCGGGGAGCTGTTTTTT
many	TRBJ2-3	14	TRBD2	TRBV28	CASSFVAGTDTQYF	TGTGCCAGCAGTTTTGTAGCGGGAACAGATACGCAGTATTTT
few	TRBJ1-5	14	TRBD1	TRBV6-5	CASSLTGRNQPQHF	TGTGCCAGCTCGTTGACAGGGCGCAATCAGCCCCAGCATTTT
-	TRBJ1-1	17	TRBD1	TRBV5-6	CASSSTGQVGLNTEAFF	TGTGCCAGCAGCTCCACGGGACAGGTGGGGTTGAACACTGAAGCTTTCTTT
-	TRBJ1-2	12	-	TRBV11-2	CASSLGDYGYTF	TGTGCCAGCAGTCTAGGAGACTATGGCTACACCTTC
-	TRBJ1-5	16	TRBD1	TRBV4-2	CASSQGDRGTNQPQHF	TGTGCCAGCAGCCAAGGGGACAGGGGCACTAATCAGCCCCAGCATTTT
-	TRBJ1-2	14	-	TRBV5-1	CASSLGASPYGYTF	TGCGCCAGCAGCTTGGGTGCGTCGCCCTATGGCTACACCTTC
-	TRBJ1-1	14	TRBD1	TRBV28	CASIGGQGHTEAFF	TGTGCCAGCATCGGGGGACAGGGACACACTGAAGCTTTCTTT
few	TRBJ1-1	14	-	TRBV7-8	CASRPTGVGTEAFF	TGTGCCAGCAGACCGACGGGGGTTGGCACTGAAGCTTTCTTT
-	TRBJ2-1	14	TRBD2	TRBV5-1	CASSASGVYNEQFF	TGCGCCAGCAGTGCTAGCGGGGTCTACAATGAGCAGTTCTTC
-	TRBJ2-7	16	TRBD1	TRBV4-1	CASSQDLGTGTYEQYF	TGCGCCAGCAGCCAAGATTTGGGGACAGGGACCTACGAGCAGTACTTC
-	TRBJ2-4	14	-	TRBV9	CASSPGTPKNIQYF	TGTGCCAGCAGCCCCGGGACTCCCAAAAACATTCAGTACTTC
few	TRBJ2-3	17	TRBD2	TRBV4-2	CASSQESGGAVTDTQYF	TGTGCCAGCAGCCAGGAAAGCGGGGGGGCTGTCACAGATACGCAGTATTTT
few	TRBJ2-5	15	TRBD2	TRBV9	CASSVGAGVQETQYF	TGTGCCAGCAGCGTGGGAGCGGGAGTTCAAGAGACCCAGTACTTC
-	TRBJ1-4	14	-	TRBV24-1	CATSDPSTNEKLFF	TGTGCCACCAGTGATCCGTCAACTAATGAAAAACTGTTTTTT